Each of the 4 T cell receptor beta chains below was sequenced from the same sample in a study of T cell repertoires in cytomegalovirus infection. MiXCR was run by TCRdb on the reads, yielding one entry per CDR3 protein. The table lists roughly 230,000 distinct CDR3 sequences, 22% of them singletons. Sequenced sample: CD8+ T cells from PBMCs. The origin of the receptors is a human donor in good health (CMV status not recorded). Some clones in this sample may be carry-over from other donors' samples.

This clonotype appeared a few times. The chain joins TRBV28 to TRBJ2-3, with a weak D call TRBD2 (6 bases). The V end was cut by 2 bases, the J end by 0 bases, with 9 bases between. The CDR3 loop spans 15 amino acids. Per germline, CDR1 MDHEN and CDR2 SYDVKM. CDR3 DNA sequence: TGTGCCAGCAGTTTAAGTGGGACTAGCACAGATACGCAGTATTTT. It is translated as CASSLSGTSTDTQYF.

This sequence joins TRBV3-1 and TRBJ2-7; 9 nucleotides line up with TRBD2. J lost 3 bases, V lost 1 base, and 4 bases had no gene match. Germline CDR1 and CDR2: LGHDT and YNNKEL (reference sequence). This CDR3 has 15 amino acids. CDR3 sequence (DNA): TGTGCCAGCAGCCAAGGGCGACTAGCGGTCTACGAGCAGTACTTC. Its translation is CASSQGRLAVYEQYF.

In nucleotides, the CDR3 is TGCGCCAGCAGCTTGGCCAGTATGAACACTGAAGCTTTCTTT. Translation gives CASSLASMNTEAFF. The chain links TRBV5-1 to TRBJ1-1, with D hard to call. The CDR3 consists of 14 residues. The V and J ends lost 0 bases and 0 bases respectively, with 6 bases between them. Germline CDR1 reads SGHRS; CDR2 reads YFSETQ. Drawing the rest from reference TRBV5-1 and TRBJ1-1, the complete variable domain is KAGVTQTPRYLIKTRGQQVTLSCSPISGHRSVSWYQQTPGQGLQFLFEYFSETQRNKGNFPGRFSGRQFSNSRSEMNVSTLELGDSALYLCASSLASMNTEAFFGQGTRLTVV.

The rearrangement links TRBV6-2 or TRBV6-3 to TRBJ2-3; possibly TRBD1 for D (5 bases). The V end lost 7 bases, the J end lost 2 bases, and 10 bases lay between the germline ends. CDR1 and CDR2 from the germline V gene are MNHEY and SVGEGT. The CDR3 runs to 13 residues. The CDR3, as DNA: TGTGCCAGCAATGGGGCAGACACAGATACGCAGTATTTT. Amino acid sequence: CASNGADTDTQYF.